Reported below is one T cell receptor beta chain. Its antigen is not known. The table came from immunoSEQ multiplex PCR; TCRdb's copy has only in-frame clones and leaves some out. This table holds approximately 180,000 clones, around nine tenths found once. The source of the sample is a study of cytomegalovirus exposure and HLA in healthy donors. Whole-study context: In a later analysis, it was reported that the 110 or so validation repertoires had been produced on the same platform as the 690 or so repertoires belonging to the first cohort. The study, taken as a whole, reports: It was 160 or so TCR beta chains that were listed as cytomegalovirus-associated. Cytomegalovirus status was reportedly diagnosed by the classifier with high sensitivity and specificity.

Trimming took 2 bases from V and 0 from J; bases not matched to a gene: 3. Germline CDR1 reads MNHEY; CDR2 reads SMNVEV (reference sequence). The CDR3 extends over 15 amino acids. V is TRBV27 and J is TRBJ1-1; 7 bases fit TRBD1. Sequencing used PBMCs. This receptor was obtained from a woman aged 25-40 years in good health and CMV-seronegative. As DNA, the CDR3 is TGTGCCAGCAGTTTAGGAACAGGGGTGAACACTGAAGCTTTCTTT. Amino acid sequence: CASSLGTGVNTEAFF.